The sequence of this T cell receptor (beta chain) was determined in a study of blood T cell repertoires in COVID-19. Looking at the study overall: The origin of the acute and convalescent COVID-19 samples was the United States, Italy and Spain.

The CDR3 contains 17 residues. CDR1 SGDLS and CDR2 YYNGEE come from the germline V gene. Trimming cost V 3 bases and J 1 base, with 16 bases left between them. Per the original data handling: Cell counts per sample came from amplifying reference gene primers. The repertoire was sequenced with immunoSEQ multiplex PCR; TCRdb's copy has only in-frame clones and lacks some. The DNA was the basis for D and trimming; V, J and clone size are from that table. This table has about 250,000 clones, approximately 80% appearing once. The chain joins TRBV9 to TRBJ2-2; tentative D call: TRBD2 (7 bases). The sequence derives from a man in his forties with acute or convalescent COVID-19. The specimen sequenced was peripheral blood. CDR3 nucleotide sequence: TGTGCCAGCAGCGCCGGCGGGCGGGGGCTGAACACCGGGGAGCTGTTTTTT. The encoded protein is CASSAGGRGLNTGELFF. Drawing the rest from reference TRBV9 and TRBJ2-2, the complete variable domain is DSGVTQTPKHLITATGQRVTLRCSPRSGDLSVYWYQQSLDQGLQFLIQYYNGEERAKGNILERFSAQQFPDLHSELNLSSLELGDSALYFCASSAGGRGLNTGELFFGEGSRLTVL.